The T cell receptor beta chain under discussion was sequenced for a study of cytomegalovirus exposure and HLA in healthy donors. The CDR3 runs to 14 residues. Deletions cut 4 bases from V and 8 bases from J, with 15 bases between. Germline CDR1 and CDR2: LNHDA and SQIVND (reference sequence). The PCR ran on 60 Vbeta and 13 Jbeta primers. Produced via immunoSEQ multiplex PCR; TCRdb's table is partial and in-frame only. In the table there are over 100,000 clones, 75% to 80% of which are singletons. Material for sequencing was PBMCs. This chain links TRBV19 with TRBJ2-1, with a tentative D call TRBD1 (6 bases). The source of this sequence is a male donor in good health and CMV-seropositive. CDR3: CASSTLQGLDEQFF. The DNA for the CDR3 is TGTGCCAGTAGTACTCTACAGGGTCTGGATGAGCAGTTCTTC.